Listed below are T cell receptor beta chains from one sample, sequenced in a study of OX40 agonist ivuxolimab in advanced cancers. Only in-frame clones appear in the TCRdb table, and some are missing; sequencing was by immunoSEQ multiplex PCR. The sample consists of about 96,000 clones, around 80% of them appearing once. The specimen was CD4+ or CD8+ T cells sorted from blood, collected in a trial of the OX40 agonist ivuxolimab. The origin of the receptors is an adult with an advanced solid tumor such as melanoma, head and neck, liver or kidney cancer. Each CDR3 is given with its conserved first and last residue. Fields, in order: V gene, D gene, J gene, clone size, CDR3 DNA, CDR3 protein. D genes are given only for firm matches. Clone size, where shown, is once, few, many, or a class for clones that have expanded.

TRBV12-5	.	TRBJ2-3	.	TGTGCTAGTGGTTTGGTCCCTGACGGCTCGGCTAGCACAGATACGCAGTATTTT	CASGLVPDGSASTDTQYF
TRBV15	TRBD2	TRBJ2-1	.	TGTGCCACCAGCAATATAGCGGGAGTGCACAATGAGCAGTTCTTC	CATSNIAGVHNEQFF
TRBV2	.	TRBJ2-3	.	TGTGCCAGCAGTGAAAGGTTTAGGCCAGATACGCAGTATTTT	CASSERFRPDTQYF
TRBV7-2	.	TRBJ2-7	.	TGTGCCAGCAGCTTTGCTTCGGGACACCTCTACGAGCAGTACTTC	CASSFASGHLYEQYF
TRBV18	TRBD1	TRBJ1-5	once	TGTGCCAGCTCACCACGGGGCGGAGAGACAGGGAATCAGCCCCAGCATTTT	CASSPRGGETGNQPQHF
TRBV7-2	TRBD1	TRBJ1-2	.	TGTGCCAGCAGCCCCGTGCCGGGACAGGGTGGCTACACCTTC	CASSPVPGQGGYTF
TRBV30	.	TRBJ1-1	.	TGTGCCTGGAGTGAGGGCAGGGGCACTGAAGCTTTCTTT	CAWSEGRGTEAFF
TRBV7-2	TRBD2	TRBJ2-1	.	TGTGCCAGCAGCTTCGGGCTAGCGGGGAGCTCCTACAATGAGCAGTTCTTC	CASSFGLAGSSYNEQFF
TRBV5-1	.	TRBJ2-3	.	TGCGCCAGCAGGTCGTGGGGTGGGAGCACAGATACGCAGTATTTT	CASRSWGGSTDTQYF
TRBV5-1	.	TRBJ2-7	.	TGCGCCAGCAGCTTGGGACAAAGCTCCTACGAGCAGTACTTC	CASSLGQSSYEQYF
TRBV27	TRBD1	TRBJ2-7	.	TGTGCCAGCAGCGCCGGGACAGGCCGAGGGGAGCAGTACTTC	CASSAGTGRGEQYF
TRBV18	TRBD2	TRBJ2-3	.	TGTGCCAGCTCACCCTTTTCTAGCGGGGGAACAGATACGCAGTATTTT	CASSPFSSGGTDTQYF
TRBV29-1	.	TRBJ2-1	.	TGCAGCGTTGACCTGACAGCCAATGAGCAGTTCTTC	CSVDLTANEQFF
TRBV2	.	TRBJ2-7	.	TGTGCCAGCAGTGGGTGGAGTAGGTACGAGCAGTACTTC	CASSGWSRYEQYF
TRBV9	TRBD2	TRBJ2-1	few	TGTGCCAGCAGCGTAGTAGGGACTAGCGGGGGACCGTACAATGAGCAGTTCTTC	CASSVVGTSGGPYNEQFF
TRBV7-8	TRBD1	TRBJ2-7	.	TGTGCCAGCAGCAGCAGGACAGGGAGGAACGAGCAGTACTTC	CASSSRTGRNEQYF
TRBV29-1	TRBD2	TRBJ2-2	.	TGCAGCGTTGAGCGGGGGGCGAACACCGGGGAGCTGTTTTTT	CSVERGANTGELFF
TRBV7-7	TRBD2	TRBJ2-3	.	TGTGCCAGCAGCCCCGGGCAGGGACTAGCGGCTTACACAGATACGCAGTATTTT	CASSPGQGLAAYTDTQYF
TRBV15	TRBD1	TRBJ2-3	few	TGTGCCACCAGCAGAGGGGACAGGGAAAAAGATACGCAGTATTTT	CATSRGDREKDTQYF
TRBV18	TRBD1	TRBJ1-1	few	TGTGCCAGCTCAACATCTCCCCTGGGACAGGAGATGCAAGCTTTCTTT	CASSTSPLGQEMQAFF
TRBV9	TRBD2	TRBJ2-1	.	TGTGCCAGCAGCGTAGGCAGCGGGGGGCTCAATGAGCAGTTCTTC	CASSVGSGGLNEQFF
TRBV6-5	.	TRBJ2-1	once	TGTGCCAGCAGTCCCGCCTACAGAGACGAGCAGTTCTTC	CASSPAYRDEQFF
TRBV10-3	.	TRBJ2-3	.	TGTGCCATCGCCCCGCCGGGACTGGACACAGATACGCAGTATTTT	CAIAPPGLDTDTQYF
TRBV6-6	.	TRBJ2-7	few	TGTGCCAGCAGTTACATCGCTGTTCCCTACGAGCAGTACTTC	CASSYIAVPYEQYF
TRBV18	TRBD1	TRBJ1-5	.	TGTGCCAGCTCTGGGACAGGGGGACCCAATCAGCCCCAGCATTTT	CASSGTGGPNQPQHF
TRBV5-1	.	TRBJ1-1	.	TGCGCCAGCAGCCGCTTGGCGGGAAGGAACACTGAAGCTTTCTTT	CASSRLAGRNTEAFF
TRBV6-6	TRBD2	TRBJ2-1	.	TGTGCCGGCGGGGGGGTCAATGAGCAGTTCTTC	CAGGGVNEQFF
TRBV9	TRBD2	TRBJ2-7	.	TGTGCCAGCAGCGCAACTAGCGCCTCCTACGAGCAGTACTTC	CASSATSASYEQYF
TRBV7-9	TRBD1	TRBJ1-2	once	TGTGCCAGCAGCTTAGTCCAGACGGACAGGAAAGGCTACACCTTC	CASSLVQTDRKGYTF
TRBV11-1	.	TRBJ2-1	.	TGTGCCAGCAGCTCCGGGACAACCAAAAGGTCCTACAATGAGCAGTTCTTC	CASSSGTTKRSYNEQFF
TRBV9	TRBD2	TRBJ2-5	.	TGTGCCAGCAGCGTAGCGGGGGGGCCGGAGACCCAGTACTTC	CASSVAGGPETQYF
TRBV7-2	.	TRBJ2-5	.	TGTGCCAGCAGCTCTCAACCACAAGAGACCCAGTACTTC	CASSSQPQETQYF
TRBV7-3	TRBD2	TRBJ2-2	.	TGTGCCAGCAGCTTACGGCCCGGCTCCCTAGCGGGAACCGGGGAGCTGTTTTTT	CASSLRPGSLAGTGELFF
TRBV7-9	.	TRBJ1-1	.	TGTGCCAGCAACCCGGGACGGATGAACACTGAAGCTTTCTTT	CASNPGRMNTEAFF
TRBV4-3	.	TRBJ1-3	.	TGCGCCAGCAGCCAAGACTCGGCAGGGCCTGGAAGCACCATATATTTT	CASSQDSAGPGSTIYF
TRBV29-1	.	TRBJ2-1	.	TGCAGCGGCTCCTCCCTAGCGTCAGGAAATGAGCAGTTCTTC	CSGSSLASGNEQFF
TRBV7-2	TRBD2	TRBJ2-1	.	TGTGCCAGCAGCCTCGGGGGAGGGTTGGACAATGAGCAGTTCTTC	CASSLGGGLDNEQFF
TRBV10-1	.	TRBJ2-7	.	TGCGCCAGCAGTGAGTGGGGCGAGCAGTACTTC	CASSEWGEQYF
TRBV4-3	.	TRBJ1-5	.	TGCGCCAGCAGCCAAGATCCGGGGGGTTCGGGCCAGCCCCAGCATTTT	CASSQDPGGSGQPQHF
TRBV2	TRBD1	TRBJ2-7	.	TGTGCCAGCACCGGGGACAGCTACGAGCAGTACTTC	CASTGDSYEQYF
TRBV6-1	.	TRBJ1-1	.	TGTGCCAGCATCTTAGAGGAATTTGGCACTGAAGCTTTCTTT	CASILEEFGTEAFF
TRBV29-1	TRBD1	TRBJ2-7	.	TGCAGCGTTGGAGGAGTCGGGACAGGGACCTACGAGCAGTACTTC	CSVGGVGTGTYEQYF